A single sample gave rise to the 13 T cell receptor beta chains below, sequenced in a study of T cell changes during pregnancy in multiple sclerosis. Only in-frame clones appear in the TCRdb table, and some are missing; sequencing was by immunoSEQ multiplex PCR. The data contain under 130,000 clones, about 89% of them singletons. The sample was peripheral blood, taken after pregnancy. These receptors came from a female donor with multiple sclerosis, enrolled in a pregnancy study.

The chain employs TRBV9 and TRBJ2-1; 8 bases line up with TRBD1. After removal of 0 bases from V and 12 bases from J, the junction contained 5 bases not matched to a gene. The CDR3 length is 13 residues. Per the germline V gene, CDR1 is SGDLS and CDR2 is YYNGEE. DNA for the CDR3: TGTGCCAGCAGCGTAGGTTCCACAGGGGGGCAGTTCTTC. Translated, it gives CASSVGSTGGQFF. Full variable domain (outside the CDR3, taken from reference TRBV9 and TRBJ2-1): DSGVTQTPKHLITATGQRVTLRCSPRSGDLSVYWYQQSLDQGLQFLIQYYNGEERAKGNILERFSAQQFPDLHSELNLSSLELGDSALYFCASSVGSTGGQFFGPGTRLTVL.

This clone was found once. The genes are TRBV19 and TRBJ1-3; D might be TRBD1 (6 bases). V was cut by 6 bases and J by 2 bases, with 11 bases left in between. CDR1 and CDR2 from the germline V gene are LNHDA and SQIVND (reference sequence). This CDR3 comprises 14 residues. CDR3: CASSPGQPGNTIYF. CDR3 nucleotide sequence: TGTGCCAGTAGCCCAGGACAGCCTGGAAACACCATATATTTT.

To note about this clone: Sequence at one end of the junction differs from germline and may be a read error. The rearrangement joins TRBV7-7 to TRBJ2-1; TRBD1 agrees at 11 bases. The CDR3 totals 16 residues. Per the germline V gene, CDR1 is SSHAT and CDR2 is FNYEAQ (reference sequence). CDR3 amino acids: CASSPGQGVAGNEQFF. The CDR3 nucleotides read TGTGCTAGCAGCCCGGGACAGGGGGTTGCGGGCAATGAGCAGTTCTTC.

The chain uses TRBV18 and TRBJ2-5; D possibly corresponds to TRBD1 (5 bases). The CDR3 totals 16 residues. Trimming shortened V by 4 bases and J by 2 bases, and 17 bases separated the two germline ends. Germline values: CDR1 KGHSH, CDR2 LQKENI. The CDR3 DNA follows: TGTGCCAGCTCACTAGACAGTCCAGCCCCACAAGAGACCCAGTACTTC. Its protein product is CASSLDSPAPQETQYF. Full variable domain (outside the CDR3, taken from reference TRBV18 and TRBJ2-5): NAGVMQNPRHLVRRRGQEARLRCSPMKGHSHVYWYRQLPEEGLKFMVYLQKENIIDESGMPKERFSAEFPKEGPSILRIQQVVRGDSAAYFCASSLDSPAPQETQYFGPGTRLLVL.

V usage is TRBV2 and J usage is TRBJ1-1, with D possibly being TRBD1 (6 bases). Germline-derived CDR1 and CDR2 are SNHLY and FYNNEI. This CDR3 spans 14 amino acids. V dropped 9 bases and J dropped 3 bases, with 17 bases sitting between them. The CDR3 loop reads CASRIKQGYTEAFF. DNA of the CDR3: TGTGCCAGTAGGATAAAACAGGGTTACACTGAAGCTTTCTTT.

The J gene is TRBJ2-7, the V gene TRBV11-2; TRBD2 is a possible D gene (7 bases). Trimming took 3 bases from V and 5 from J, leaving 14 bases between them. The germline CDR1 and CDR2 sequences are SGHAT and FQNNGV. The CDR3 is 14 amino acids. In DNA form, the CDR3 reads TGTGCCAGCAGCTTCGACCGGGGGGCCCACGAGCAGTACTTC. This sequence encodes CASSFDRGAHEQYF.

The chain has TRBV10-3 and TRBJ2-3; TRBD1 is a possible D gene (6 bases). The V end lost 7 bases, the J end lost 2 bases, and 19 bases lay between the germline ends. The CDR3 runs to 16 residues. Per germline, CDR1 ENHRY and CDR2 SYGVKD. The CDR3 coding sequence is TGTGCCATCAATGGGCAGGGGACAAAATACACAGATACGCAGTATTTT. This gives the protein CAINGQGTKYTDTQYF.

This chain connects TRBV5-1 to TRBJ2-7, with TRBD1 identical over 9 bases. This CDR3 is built from 17 residues. Germline V CDR1 and CDR2: SGHRS, YFSETQ. V gave up 0 bases and J gave up 0 bases; unmatched junction bases: 7. CDR3 sequence (DNA): TGCGCCAGCAGCTTGGCCAACGGGGGACAGGGCTCCTACGAGCAGTACTTC. Its protein is CASSLANGGQGSYEQYF. The full variable domain, its missing parts supplied by reference TRBV5-1 and TRBJ2-7, is KAGVTQTPRYLIKTRGQQVTLSCSPISGHRSVSWYQQTPGQGLQFLFEYFSETQRNKGNFPGRFSGRQFSNSRSEMNVSTLELGDSALYLCASSLANGGQGSYEQYFGPGTRLTVT.

With regard to this clone: One junction end does not reproduce the germline sequence, and a read error may be involved. The V gene is TRBV18, the J gene TRBJ1-2; the match to TRBD1 covers 8 bases. Per the germline V gene, CDR1 is KGHSH and CDR2 is LQKENI. The CDR3 extends over 12 amino acids. This CDR3 reads CASSPSPGDRYF. Written as DNA, the CDR3 is TGTGCCAGCTCACCCTCCCCGGGGGACAGGTACTTC.

CDR3 loop: CASSFKGGTQYF. The CDR3 nucleotides read TGTGCCAGCAGCTTTAAAGGGGGCACGCAGTATTTT. The chain carries TRBV11-2 and TRBJ2-3; 7 positions agree with TRBD1. V lost 3 bases, J lost 9 bases, and 3 bases stayed unmatched. The germline CDR1 and CDR2 sequences are SGHAT and FQNNGV. The CDR3 runs 12 residues.

The CDR3 sequence is CASSLAQQQNSPLHF. The CDR3 DNA follows: TGTGCCAGCAGCTTGGCCCAACAGCAAAATTCACCCCTCCACTTT. The chain employs TRBV5-4 and TRBJ1-6, with D unclear. The CDR3 runs to 15 residues. V was shortened by 0 bases and J by 7 bases, with 11 bases between the two germline ends. Germline CDR1 reads SGHNT; CDR2 reads YYREEE (reference sequence).

The chain recombines TRBV19 with TRBJ1-6; TRBD1 aligns across 7 bases. CDR1 and CDR2 from the germline V gene are LNHDA and SQIVND (reference sequence). This CDR3 contains 15 residues. V was pared by 1 base and J by 7 bases, with 4 bases of the junction left unmatched. The CDR3 DNA reads as TGTGCCAGTAGTATAGGGGACAGTCGGAATTCACCCCTCCACTTT. It codes for CASSIGDSRNSPLHF.

The rearrangement uses TRBV2 and TRBJ2-6; TRBD1 matches 9 bases. V lost 5 bases and J lost 1; bases outside the gene matches: 12. The CDR3 has 19 amino acids. Germline V gives CDR1 SNHLY, CDR2 FYNNEI. The CDR3 protein is CASSRFSLGTGSGANVLTF. The CDR3 region has the DNA TGTGCCAGCAGTCGATTTTCCCTGGGGACAGGGTCTGGGGCCAACGTCCTGACTTTC. Complete variable domain (other parts from reference TRBV2 and TRBJ2-6): EPEVTQTPSHQVTQMGQEVILRCVPISNHLYFYWYRQILGQKVEFLVSFYNNEISEKSEIFDDQFSVERPDGSNFTLKIRSTKLEDSAMYFCASSRFSLGTGSGANVLTFGAGSRLTVL.